This T cell receptor (beta chain) was retrieved from a study of regulatory T cells in long-lasting Graves disease. Points from the study as a whole: New patients shared roughly 960 public clonotypes, and persistent patients shared more, with approximately 2,500. Repertoires from persistent disease leaned toward TRBV28, TRBJ1-2 and TRBJ2-5.

This clonotype was seen ten or more times. What it binds is unknown. According to the study, TCR beta libraries were built with iRepertoire HTBI primers and CDR3-region Arm-PCR. TCRdb reprocessed the multiplex PCR reads with MiXCR, giving one entry per CDR3 protein. The sample records some 450,000 distinct CDR3 sequences, roughly 15% being singletons. Trimming left V 1 base short and J 1 base short, with 14 bases between. There are 16 residues in the CDR3. From germline, CDR1 is MNHEY and CDR2 SVGEGT. Documented time point: newly diagnosed GD, antithyroid drugs for less than 3 months. Making the TCR library involved RNA that had been extracted from PBMCs. The same sample was also used in a study of T cells in Graves' hyperthyroidism and ophthalmopathy. According to that study: It was considered stable Graves' hyperthyroidism when ophthalmopathy did not progress within 18 months. Researchers barred patients who had uncontrolled infection, other autoimmune disease, pregnancy or lactation.

The input for sequencing was peripheral blood mononuclear cells (PBMCs), taken at new diagnosis, from a patient treated with antithyroid drugs. The rearrangement links TRBV6-2 or TRBV6-3 to TRBJ2-7, with D possibly matching TRBD2 (5 bases). The source is a woman under 40 with Graves disease. CDR3 in DNA: TGTGCCAGCAGTTACTTACGGGGATCGGCATCCTACGAGCAGTACTTC. This codes for CASSYLRGSASYEQYF.